Below, one T cell receptor (beta chain) is given with its context. Per germline, CDR1 SNHLY and CDR2 FYNNEI. This CDR3 is built from 16 residues. Trimming at V came to 5 bases and at J to 8 bases, leaving 14 bases not matched to a gene. This specimen comes from a study of shared clonotypes between healthy human individuals. Study overall: Those who served as donors were a couple of women and three men between the ages of 18 and 49.

At deep level, the assay was performed. Assay used: immunoSEQ multiplex PCR; TCRdb lists only in-frame clones, some missing. This table holds more than 450,000 clones, less than 85% found once. The sequence came from a woman in her thirties or forties in good health. Some clones in this sample may be carry-over from other donors' samples. V usage is TRBV2 and J usage is TRBJ1-4, with 7 bases identical to TRBD1. The specimen sequenced was PBMCs. CDR3 bases: TGTGCCAGCAGTTCCCCCCGGGGGACAGCCGGAGAAAAACTGTTTTTT. Translation gives CASSSPRGTAGEKLFF.